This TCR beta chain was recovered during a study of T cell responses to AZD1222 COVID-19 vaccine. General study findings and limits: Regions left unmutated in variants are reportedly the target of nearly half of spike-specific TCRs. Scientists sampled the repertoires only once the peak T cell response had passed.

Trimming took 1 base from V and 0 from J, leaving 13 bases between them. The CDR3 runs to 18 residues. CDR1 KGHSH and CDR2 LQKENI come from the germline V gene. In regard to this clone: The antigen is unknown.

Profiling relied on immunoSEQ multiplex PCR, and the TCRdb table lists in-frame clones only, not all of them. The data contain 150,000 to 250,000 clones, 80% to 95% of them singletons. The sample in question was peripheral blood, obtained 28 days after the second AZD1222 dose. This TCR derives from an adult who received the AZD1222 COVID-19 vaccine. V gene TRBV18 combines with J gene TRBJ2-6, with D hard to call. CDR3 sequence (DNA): TGTGCCAGCTCACCACGTCTGGGGTCCCCCTCTGGGGCCAACGTCCTGACTTTC. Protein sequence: CASSPRLGSPSGANVLTF.